A single sample is the source of the 20 T cell receptor beta chains below, sequenced in a study of monozygotic twins with cystic fibrosis. Produced via immunoSEQ multiplex PCR; TCRdb's table is partial and in-frame only. The table includes 30,000 or so clones, 66% detected once. Sample: blood. The source is a girl aged 5-17 years with cystic fibrosis.

The rearrangement links TRBV2 to TRBJ2-4; TRBD2 matches 10 bases. Germline loops: CDR1 SNHLY, CDR2 FYNNEI. This CDR3 region has 13 residues. V trimming: 5 bases; J trimming: 8 bases; junction bases outside the gene matches: 3. Here the CDR3 reads CASSPGTSDIQYF. CDR3 nucleotides: TGTGCCAGCAGTCCCGGGACTAGCGACATTCAGTACTTC. Full variable domain (remainder filled in from reference TRBV2 and TRBJ2-4): EPEVTQTPSHQVTQMGQEVILRCVPISNHLYFYWYRQILGQKVEFLVSFYNNEISEKSEIFDDQFSVERPDGSNFTLKIRSTKLEDSAMYFCASSPGTSDIQYFGAGTRLSVL.

This clone was found a few times. The V gene is TRBV5-4, the J gene TRBJ1-1, with D maybe TRBD1 (5 bases). Trimming stripped 4 bases from V and 7 bases from J, with 8 bases between. The CDR3 loop spans 11 amino acids. Germline assignment: CDR1 SGHNT and CDR2 YYREEE (reference sequence). The CDR3 sequence: CASSRDGEAFF. The CDR3 DNA reads as TGTGCCAGCAGCCGGGACGGTGAAGCTTTCTTT. Variable domain in full (rest from reference TRBV5-4 and TRBJ1-1): ETGVTQSPTHLIKTRGQQVTLRCSSQSGHNTVSWYQQALGQGPQFIFQYYREEENGRGNFPPRFSGLQFPNYSSELNVNALELDDSALYLCASSRDGEAFFGQGTRLTVV.

The CDR3 coding sequence is TGTGCCAGCAGCTTAACTAATCAGCTAGCGGGAGAAGAGACCCAGTACTTC. It encodes CASSLTNQLAGEETQYF. The chain employs TRBV7-9 and TRBJ2-5; 10 bases agree with TRBD2. The ends lost 2 bases at V and 3 bases at J; junction bases unmatched: 9. Per germline, CDR1 SEHNR and CDR2 FQNEAQ (reference sequence). The CDR3 runs to 17 residues.

The chain has TRBV5-1 and TRBJ1-2; D not certain. Germline CDR1 and CDR2: SGHRS and YFSETQ. The CDR3 contains 14 residues. The ends were cut back, 0 bases at V and 2 bases at J, with 8 bases in the middle. CDR3 residues: CASSLEALNYGYTF. DNA for the CDR3: TGCGCCAGCAGCTTGGAGGCTTTAAACTATGGCTACACCTTC.

This clone was counted only a few times. The DNA of the CDR3 is TGTGCCAGCAAACAACCGGGACAGGGATCTTACGAGCAGTACTTC. Its translation is CASKQPGQGSYEQYF. The J gene is TRBJ2-7, the V gene TRBV28; TRBD1 matches at 9 bases. With V trimmed by 7 bases and J by 4 bases, 11 bases remained unmatched. Germline CDR1 reads MDHEN; CDR2 reads SYDVKM. The CDR3 is made up of 15 amino acids. The variable domain in full, with the rest retrieved from reference TRBV28 and TRBJ2-7, is DVKVTQSSRYLVKRTGEKVFLECVQDMDHENMFWYRQDPGLGLRLIYFSYDVKMKEKGDIPEGYSVSREKKERFSLILESASTNQTSMYLCASKQPGQGSYEQYFGPGTRLTVT.

J is TRBJ2-1 and V is TRBV30, with 10 bases matching TRBD2. The CDR3 has 16 amino acids. The germline gives CDR1 GTSNPN, CDR2 SVGIG (reference sequence). J lost 2 bases, V lost 8 bases, and 12 bases had no gene match. CDR3 residues: CALRHGLADTYNEQFF. In nucleotides, the CDR3 is TGTGCCCTGCGACATGGACTAGCGGACACCTACAATGAGCAGTTCTTC.

The J gene is TRBJ1-2, the V gene TRBV19; TRBD1 might be the D (5 bases). Per the germline V gene, CDR1 is LNHDA and CDR2 is SQIVND (reference sequence). The CDR3 is made up of 15 amino acids. V shed 7 bases and J shed 1 base, with 16 bases lying between them. The CDR3 reads CASIPGRGFNYGYTF. CDR3 nucleotides: TGTGCCAGTATTCCGGGACGGGGATTTAACTATGGCTACACCTTC.

The chain couples TRBV7-9 to TRBJ1-5, with D perhaps matching TRBD1 (5 bases). Germline V CDR1 and CDR2: SEHNR, FQNEAQ (reference sequence). CDR3 length equals 13 residues. The V end lost 5 bases, the J end lost 7 bases, and 12 bases lay between the germline ends. CDR3 bases: TGTGCCAGCAGCGATCAGGGACGCCAGCCCCAGCATTTT. Translated, it gives CASSDQGRQPQHF.

The chain uses TRBV2 and TRBJ2-7, with D tentatively TRBD2 (5 bases). This CDR3 has 14 residues. Germline assignment: CDR1 SNHLY and CDR2 FYNNEI. V dropped 7 bases and J dropped 0 bases, with 13 bases sitting between them. The DNA of the CDR3 is TGTGCCAGCAAGGCTGAGGAGGACTCCTACGAGCAGTACTTC. The encoded protein is CASKAEEDSYEQYF.

This sequence joins TRBV5-4 and TRBJ2-1; 7 bases are a match to TRBD2. The V segment lost 4 bases and the J segment 1 base; nucleotides outside the gene matches: 14. The germline CDR1 and CDR2 sequences are SGHNT and YYREEE (reference sequence). CDR3 size: 18 residues. The CDR3 nucleotides are TGTGCCAGCAGCACCCCAGGGACTACCACTCTTTCCTACAATGAGCAGTTCTTC. It is translated as CASSTPGTTTLSYNEQFF.

The gene calls are TRBV7-2 and TRBJ2-5, with D tentatively TRBD2 (6 bases). Germline CDR1 and CDR2: SGHTA and FQGNSA. CDR3 size: 15 residues. The germline V and J ends were trimmed by 5 bases and 5 bases, with 18 bases remaining between them. CDR3 in amino acids: CASSLKRAAQETQYF. The CDR3 coding sequence is TGTGCCAGCAGCCTAAAGCGGGCGGCCCAGGAGACCCAGTACTTC. Full variable domain (outside the CDR3, taken from reference TRBV7-2 and TRBJ2-5): GAGVSQSPSNKVTEKGKDVELRCDPISGHTALYWYRQSLGQGLEFLIYFQGNSAPDKSGLPSDRFSAERTGGSVSTLTIQRTQQEDSAVYLCASSLKRAAQETQYFGPGTRLLVL.

This clone came up a few times. This sequence joins TRBV27 and TRBJ1-1, with unresolved D. CDR3 length: 13 residues. Trimming shortened V by 2 bases and J by 1 base, and 5 bases separated the two germline ends. Germline lookup yields CDR1 MNHEY and CDR2 SMNVEV (reference sequence). The CDR3 loop reads CASSLGRNTEAFF. The CDR3 bases are TGTGCCAGCAGTTTAGGACGGAACACTGAAGCTTTCTTT.

CDR3 residues: CASSEESSGNTIYF. In DNA, the CDR3 is TGTGCCAGCAGTGAAGAGTCCTCTGGAAACACCATATATTTT. The chain joins TRBV2 to TRBJ1-3, with D unresolved. Per the germline V gene, CDR1 is SNHLY and CDR2 is FYNNEI. Trimming removed 1 base at V and 0 bases at J, with 4 bases between. CDR3 length: 14 amino acids.

The V gene is TRBV4-1, the J gene TRBJ2-7, with D unresolved. Trimming removed 0 bases from V and 6 bases from J, with 9 bases in between. This CDR3 spans 13 amino acids. Per the germline V gene, CDR1 is MGHRA and CDR2 is YSYEKL. As DNA, the CDR3 is TGCGCCAGCAGCCAAGATGCGTCCCGCGAGCAGTACTTC. This gives the protein CASSQDASREQYF.

This chain links TRBV5-1 with TRBJ2-7; D is possibly TRBD1 or TRBD2 (5 bases each). The CDR3 consists of 14 residues. Looked up from germline, CDR1 is SGHRS and CDR2 is YFSETQ. Trimming took 4 bases from V and 3 from J, leaving 14 bases between them. The CDR3 reads CASSPPEGFYEQYF. DNA of the CDR3: TGCGCCAGCAGCCCGCCCGAGGGGTTCTACGAGCAGTACTTC.

This clone has a handful of counts. This sequence joins TRBV5-1 and TRBJ2-7; TRBD2 is a possible D gene (5 bases). The V end lost 0 bases, the J end lost 2 bases, and 9 bases lay between the germline ends. CDR1 and CDR2 from the germline V gene are SGHRS and YFSETQ. This CDR3 is 14 amino acids long. The CDR3 is CASSLGWETYEQYF. CDR3 sequence (DNA): TGCGCCAGCAGCTTGGGATGGGAGACCTACGAGCAGTACTTC.

The V gene is TRBV6-1, the J gene TRBJ1-2; D gene ambiguous. V was trimmed by 3 bases and J by 8 bases, leaving 28 bases between them. The germline CDR1 and CDR2 sequences are MNHNS and SASEGT. The CDR3 extends over 18 amino acids. The CDR3 protein is CASSDKLFGIVGSVGYTF. The CDR3 bases are TGTGCCAGCAGTGATAAGCTCTTTGGAATTGTGGGGTCTGTCGGCTACACCTTC.

This clone was counted once. The DNA for the CDR3 is TGTGCCAGCAGCGTAGGTATGGCTAGCGGATACAATGAGCAGTTCTTC. This translates into CASSVGMASGYNEQFF. V gene TRBV9 combines with J gene TRBJ2-1; 7 nucleotides agree with TRBD2. Trimming cost V 0 bases and J 4 bases; bases outside gene matches: 7. Germline V CDR1 and CDR2: SGDLS, YYNGEE. This CDR3 has 16 amino acids.

The chain joins TRBV11-2 to TRBJ2-2; D is unresolved. This CDR3 contains 11 residues. The germline gives CDR1 SGHAT, CDR2 FQNNGV. Trimming removed 10 bases from V and 3 bases from J, with 6 bases in between. CDR3 bases: TGTGCCACCGAATACACCGGGGAGCTGTTTTTT. This sequence encodes CATEYTGELFF.

The chain links TRBV4-1 to TRBJ1-1; D uncertain. This CDR3 comprises 15 residues. V was cut by 4 bases and J by 1 base, with 13 bases left in between. The germline V gene has CDR1 MGHRA and CDR2 YSYEKL. CDR3 sequence reads: CASSPWEAPNTEAFF. DNA for the CDR3: TGCGCCAGCAGCCCCTGGGAAGCCCCGAACACTGAAGCTTTCTTT.